The rows below give T cell receptor beta chains drawn from one sample of a study of regulatory T cells in long-lasting Graves disease. TCRdb independently ran MiXCR on the multiplex PCR reads; one entry per CDR3 protein. The sample lists over 650,000 distinct CDR3 sequences, about 32% occurring once. The material was peripheral blood mononuclear cells (PBMCs), obtained when the disease was refractory, from a patient treated with antithyroid drugs. Every receptor here comes from a female donor with Graves disease. Both conserved end residues are part of each CDR3. Fields, in order: clone size, J gene, V gene, D gene, CDR3 DNA, CDR3 protein. The D gene is left open where the match is weak. Not every row has a clone size; where given, it reads once, few, many or a size class.

many	TRBJ2-5	TRBV11-2	TRBD2	TGTGCCAGCAGCTCCGGGACTAGCTCTTACGCACGAGAGACCCAGTACTTC	CASSSGTSSYARETQYF
few	TRBJ1-4	TRBV2	.	TGTGCCAGCAGCCCGACGGGACCCACCTTATCTGAAAAGCTGTTTTTT	CASSPTGPTLSEKLFF
many	TRBJ1-5	TRBV7-8	.	TGTGCCAGCAGCTTAGCCGCGCGGGATCAGCCCCAGCATTTT	CASSLAARDQPQHF
.	TRBJ1-6	TRBV7-9	.	TGTGCCAGCAACTTCCGGGACAAGAATTCACCCCTCCACTTT	CASNFRDKNSPLHF
many	TRBJ1-5	TRBV12-3/TRBV12-4	.	TGTGCCAGCAGTTTGGTTCGTGGCCCCCAGCATTTT	CASSLVRGPQHF
.	TRBJ2-3	TRBV15	TRBD1	TGTGCCACCAGCCCAACGGGGGACAGGGCAACAGATACGCAGTATTTT	CATSPTGDRATDTQYF
few	TRBJ2-7	TRBV7-4	TRBD2	TGTGCCAGCAGCCCATCGGGTAGCGGGAGCTTGTACGAGCAGTACTTC	CASSPSGSGSLYEQYF
.	TRBJ2-7	TRBV11-2	.	TGTGCCAGCAGCTTAGAGGTCTCTAGCGTTTACGAGCAGTACTTC	CASSLEVSSVYEQYF
.	TRBJ2-7	TRBV6-5	.	TGTGCCAGCAGTTACGGCCCTCTAGTGGGACGGGATTTTGGTCGGGACGAGCAGTACTTC	CASSYGPLVGRDFGRDEQYF
.	TRBJ2-7	TRBV20-1	TRBD2	TGCAGTGCACATAGCGGGAGGACCTACGAGCAGTACTTC	CSAHSGRTYEQYF
.	TRBJ1-5	TRBV7-9	TRBD1	TGTGCCAGCAGCTTCGGGACAGAAGTACAGCCCCAGCATTTT	CASSFGTEVQPQHF
few	TRBJ1-3	TRBV6-1	.	TGTGCCAGCCGAAAGGGGGGGTTTGGAAACACCATATATTTT	CASRKGGFGNTIYF
.	TRBJ1-2	TRBV7-3	.	TGTGCCAGCAGCGCGAAATCAGGGAGTTCTGGCTACACCTTC	CASSAKSGSSGYTF
many	TRBJ2-5	TRBV10-2	TRBD2	TGCGCTACCAGCACGGGAGGAGAGACCCAGTACTTC	CATSTGGETQYF
.	TRBJ1-4	TRBV7-6	.	TGTGCCAGCAGCCAAGGACAGAGGGCTAATGAAAAACTGTTTTTT	CASSQGQRANEKLFF
.	TRBJ2-5	TRBV14	.	TGTGCCAGCAGCCAAGACCCGGGCCGGCCGACCCAGTACTTC	CASSQDPGRPTQYF
.	TRBJ1-5	TRBV19	.	TGTGCCAGTAGGGGGGAATATAGCAATCAGCCCCAGCATTTT	CASRGEYSNQPQHF
.	TRBJ2-7	TRBV20-1	.	TGCAGTGCTAGAGGGTACAGAACCTACGAGCAGTACTTC	CSARGYRTYEQYF
few	TRBJ2-4	TRBV10-3	.	TGTGCCATCGGGGACAAGGAGATAAACATTCAGTACTTC	CAIGDKEINIQYF
.	TRBJ1-1	TRBV27	.	TGTGCCAGCAGTTTGGACCTGGGGGACACTGAAGCTTTCTTT	CASSLDLGDTEAFF
.	TRBJ1-2	TRBV11-2	.	TGTGCCAGCAGCCTATATAAATCCCAGGGGACGTATGGCTACACCTTC	CASSLYKSQGTYGYTF
few	TRBJ2-4	TRBV6-1	.	TGTGCCAGCAGTGATATGGACATTCAGTACTTC	CASSDMDIQYF
many	TRBJ1-4	TRBV5-1	.	TGTGCCAGCAGCTTGGGTGCCGTGAAAGAAAAACTGTTTTTT	CASSLGAVKEKLFF
many	TRBJ1-1	TRBV28	.	TGTGCCAGCAGTTCCCGGCAAGCTTTCTTT	CASSSRQAFF
many	TRBJ1-5	TRBV6-1	.	TGTGCCAGCAGTGACGAACAGGGCAATCAGCCCCAGCATTTT	CASSDEQGNQPQHF
.	TRBJ1-1	TRBV29-1	.	TGCAGCGTTGAAATTGGGGCGAACACTGAAGCTTTCTTT	CSVEIGANTEAFF
.	TRBJ1-6	TRBV11-2	.	TGTGCCAGCAGCCGCACAGGGACTTGGGGGTCTACTTCACCCCTCCACTTT	CASSRTGTWGSTSPLHF
few	TRBJ2-7	TRBV12-3/TRBV12-4	TRBD2	TGTGCCAGCACCCCCCGGGCTAGCGGGAATTACGAGCAGTACTTC	CASTPRASGNYEQYF